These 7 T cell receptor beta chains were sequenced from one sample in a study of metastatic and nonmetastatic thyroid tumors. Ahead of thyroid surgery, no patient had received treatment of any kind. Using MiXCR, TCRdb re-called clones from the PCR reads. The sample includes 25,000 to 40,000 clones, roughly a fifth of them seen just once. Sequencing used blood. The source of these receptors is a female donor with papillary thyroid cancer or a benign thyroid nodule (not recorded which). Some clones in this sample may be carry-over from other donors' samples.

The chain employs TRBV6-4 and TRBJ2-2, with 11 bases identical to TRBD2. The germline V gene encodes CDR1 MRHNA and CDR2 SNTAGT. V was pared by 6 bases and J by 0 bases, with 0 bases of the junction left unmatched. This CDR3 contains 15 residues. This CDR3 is CASRTSGANTGELFF. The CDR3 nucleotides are TGTGCCAGCAGGACTAGCGGGGCGAACACCGGGGAGCTGTTTTTT.

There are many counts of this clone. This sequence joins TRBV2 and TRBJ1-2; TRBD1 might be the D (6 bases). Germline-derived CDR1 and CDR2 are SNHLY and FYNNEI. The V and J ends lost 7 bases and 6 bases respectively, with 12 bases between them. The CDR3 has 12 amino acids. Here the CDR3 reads CASTIQGNGYTF. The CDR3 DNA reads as TGTGCCAGCACTATACAGGGAAATGGCTACACCTTC.

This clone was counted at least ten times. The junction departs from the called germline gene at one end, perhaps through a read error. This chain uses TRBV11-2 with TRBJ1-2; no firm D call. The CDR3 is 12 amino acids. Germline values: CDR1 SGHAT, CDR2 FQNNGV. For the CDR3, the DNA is TGTGCCAGCAGTTTAGAGGGAGAAGGCTACACCTTC. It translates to CASSLEGEGYTF.

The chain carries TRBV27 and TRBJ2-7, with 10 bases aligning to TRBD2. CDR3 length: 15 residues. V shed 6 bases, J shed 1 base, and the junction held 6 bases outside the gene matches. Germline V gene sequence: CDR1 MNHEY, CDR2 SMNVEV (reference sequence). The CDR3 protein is CASSQPLAGSYEQYF. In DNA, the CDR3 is TGTGCCAGCAGCCAACCACTAGCGGGGTCCTACGAGCAGTACTTC.

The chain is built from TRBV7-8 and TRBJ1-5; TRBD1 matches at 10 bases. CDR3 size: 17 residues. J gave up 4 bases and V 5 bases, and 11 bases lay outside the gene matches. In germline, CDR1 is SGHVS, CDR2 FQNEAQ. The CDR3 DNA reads TGTGCCAGCAGCATCGGGGCGGGACAGGGGCCGAATCAGCCCCAGCATTTT. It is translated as CASSIGAGQGPNQPQHF.

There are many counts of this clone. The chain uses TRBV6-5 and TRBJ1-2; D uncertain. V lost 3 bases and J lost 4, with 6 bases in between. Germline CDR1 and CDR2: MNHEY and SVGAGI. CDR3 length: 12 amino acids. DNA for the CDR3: TGTGCCAGCAGTTATGGTACCTATGGCTACACCTTC. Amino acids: CASSYGTYGYTF.

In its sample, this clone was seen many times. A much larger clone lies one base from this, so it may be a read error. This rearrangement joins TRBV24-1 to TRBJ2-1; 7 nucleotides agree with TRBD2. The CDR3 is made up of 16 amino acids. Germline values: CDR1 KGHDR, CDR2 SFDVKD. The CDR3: CATSAVGGGGSNGQFF. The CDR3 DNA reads TGTGCCACCAGTGCAGTTGGCGGGGGAGGGTCCAATGGGCAGTTCTTC.